The rows below give T cell receptor beta chains drawn from one sample of a study of OX40 agonist ivuxolimab in advanced cancers. This table comes from immunoSEQ multiplex PCR, and its TCRdb copy is limited to in-frame clones, with some not included. The sample has over 150,000 clones; 85% to 95% are singletons. Here the sequenced sample was CD4+ or CD8+ T cells sorted from blood, taken in a trial of the OX40 agonist ivuxolimab. The receptor set was obtained from an adult with an advanced solid tumor such as melanoma, head and neck, liver or kidney cancer. The CDR3 runs from the conserved cysteine through the conserved F or W.

v_call: TRBV10-1
cdr3_aa: CASSEALAGGYNEQFF

v_call: TRBV18
cdr3_aa: CASSLTGGNTIYF

v_call: TRBV10-3
cdr3_aa: CAISPWGANTGELFF

v_call: TRBV7-9
cdr3_aa: CASSFPGDSRTGANVLTF

v_call: TRBV11-1
cdr3_aa: CASSLGAPLADEKLFF

v_call: TRBV5-4
cdr3_aa: CASSLKSAVAETQYF

v_call: TRBV4-1
cdr3_aa: CASSQGWDGPTEAFF

v_call: TRBV7-2
cdr3_aa: CASSVLGGGNTIYF

v_call: TRBV5-1
cdr3_aa: CASSLGPVRMETQYF

v_call: TRBV18
cdr3_aa: CASSPPREPPNYGYTF

v_call: TRBV18
cdr3_aa: CASSPGLGGPFTDTQYF

v_call: TRBV7-9
cdr3_aa: CASSWDWPGYTF

v_call: TRBV7-2
cdr3_aa: CASSPLSGAASYEQYF

v_call: TRBV5-5
cdr3_aa: CASSLGWAANEKLFF

v_call: TRBV6-1
cdr3_aa: CASSEAGTGNTIYF

v_call: TRBV29-1
cdr3_aa: CSVARDRTNYGYTF

v_call: TRBV18
cdr3_aa: CASSPPGRVETQYF

v_call: TRBV4-3
cdr3_aa: CASSQDPGYNSPLHF

v_call: TRBV4-3
cdr3_aa: CASSRGLGAPSGANVLTF

v_call: TRBV27
cdr3_aa: CASGRGGGNTEAFF

v_call: TRBV9
cdr3_aa: CASSGLDWGNYGYTF

v_call: TRBV5-6
cdr3_aa: CASSSFRTGAGNTIYF

v_call: TRBV7-3
cdr3_aa: CASSQMGNTDTQYF

v_call: TRBV25-1
cdr3_aa: CASSELVGRFYGYTF

v_call: TRBV6-5
cdr3_aa: CASSSGGEAYEQYF

v_call: TRBV28
cdr3_aa: CATIQGANTEAFF

v_call: TRBV25-1
cdr3_aa: CASSDAPGTSSSNEQFF

v_call: TRBV6-1
cdr3_aa: CASSVRGGGDSYNEQFF

v_call: TRBV28
cdr3_aa: CASSFSRAGAGRSYDQPQHF

v_call: TRBV5-4
cdr3_aa: CASSLGPPLNTEAFF

v_call: TRBV5-1
cdr3_aa: CASNLDSTKNIQYF

v_call: TRBV6-6
cdr3_aa: CASRATNYGYTF

v_call: TRBV5-4
cdr3_aa: CASSFRRTRYNSPLHF

v_call: TRBV11-3
cdr3_aa: CASSPGLAGGWDTQYF

v_call: TRBV7-2
cdr3_aa: CASSSGLAGGTDTQYF

v_call: TRBV5-1
cdr3_aa: CASSGRTGQNTGELFF

v_call: TRBV9
cdr3_aa: CASSVDRQGLFRANVLTF

v_call: TRBV9
cdr3_aa: CASSVGGLANTGELFF

v_call: TRBV7-2
cdr3_aa: CASSPRTGDPEQYF

v_call: TRBV6-4
cdr3_aa: CASRRLTGEGYEQYF

v_call: TRBV7-2
cdr3_aa: CASTLLLISGGTDTQYF

v_call: TRBV6-4
cdr3_aa: CASSPGVHDQPQHF

v_call: TRBV4-3
cdr3_aa: CASSQGREVGELFF

v_call: TRBV12-5
cdr3_aa: CASGSTTGRTDTQYF

v_call: TRBV19
cdr3_aa: CASSNLIRGYSNQPQHF

v_call: TRBV15
cdr3_aa: CATSSRSETYGYTF

v_call: TRBV19
cdr3_aa: CASSWGPGIGAFF

v_call: TRBV6-5
cdr3_aa: CASSQSWGLDTEAFF

v_call: TRBV6-1
cdr3_aa: CASRTTGDQPQHF

v_call: TRBV6-5
cdr3_aa: CASSFRNRNEQFF

v_call: TRBV2
cdr3_aa: CASSEGGQLNGNTIYF